This T cell receptor beta chain was retrieved from a study of cytomegalovirus exposure and HLA in healthy donors. Study-level points and caveats: The availability of immune exposure information extended only to CMV serostatus. It was taken for granted in presence/absence analyses that sequencing depth across donors was roughly uniform.

60 Vbeta and 13 Jbeta primers were used in PCR. Repertoires were generated with immunoSEQ multiplex PCR, while TCRdb's copy carries only in-frame clones and drops some. The table has 59,000 or so clones, about 81% seen once. With respect to this clone: Its antigen is unidentified.

Germline assignment: CDR1 MGHDK and CDR2 SYGVNS. V lost 7 bases and J 2 bases, leaving 16 bases between the germline ends. This CDR3 comprises 15 residues. The source material was PBMCs. V is TRBV25-1 and J is TRBJ2-3; tentatively, D is TRBD1 (5 bases). The origin of this receptor is a man aged 25 to 45 in good health and CMV-seropositive. The CDR3 region has the DNA TGTGCCAGCAAGACAGCACAAGAATTCACAGATACGCAGTATTTT. It is translated as CASKTAQEFTDTQYF.